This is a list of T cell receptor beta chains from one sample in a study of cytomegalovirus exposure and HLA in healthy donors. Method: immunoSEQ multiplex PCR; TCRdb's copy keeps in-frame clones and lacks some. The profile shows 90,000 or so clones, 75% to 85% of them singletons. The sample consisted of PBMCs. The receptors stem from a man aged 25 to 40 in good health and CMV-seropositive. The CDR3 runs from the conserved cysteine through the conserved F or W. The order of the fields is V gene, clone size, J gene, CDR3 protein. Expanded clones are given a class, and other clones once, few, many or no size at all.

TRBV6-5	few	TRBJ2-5	CASSYSFSGRQETQYF
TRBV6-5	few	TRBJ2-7	CASSYSRDKTYEQYF
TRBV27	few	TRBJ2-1	CATASRDSSYNEQFF
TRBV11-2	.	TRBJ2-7	CASQLHHSYEQYF
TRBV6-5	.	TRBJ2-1	CASSYRGSNEQFF
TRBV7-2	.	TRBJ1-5	CASSLRQDSNQPQHF
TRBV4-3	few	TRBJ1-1	CASSPFHFTGNTEAFF
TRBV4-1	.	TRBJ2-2	CASSQGWGVSGELFF
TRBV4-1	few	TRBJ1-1	CASSLNQGDTEAFF
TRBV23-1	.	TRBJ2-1	CASSQSIPNTENNEQFF
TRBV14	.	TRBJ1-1	CASSPTGDEAFF
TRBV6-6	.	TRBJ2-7	CASRLTRLAPGYEQYF
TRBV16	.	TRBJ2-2	CASSQIAGELFF
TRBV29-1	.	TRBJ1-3	CSVWEGSGNTIYF
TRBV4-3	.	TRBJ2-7	CASSQDSGTGAYEQYF
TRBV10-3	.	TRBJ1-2	CAIRREGSGYTF
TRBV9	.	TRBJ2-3	CASSVVGSPTSTDTQYF
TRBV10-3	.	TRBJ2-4	CAISDGQGANIQYF
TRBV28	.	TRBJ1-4	CASRAGNEKLFF
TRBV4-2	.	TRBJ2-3	CASSPWTGNPTDTQYF
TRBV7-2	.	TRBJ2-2	CASSALPSRGTGELFF
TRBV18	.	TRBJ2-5	CASSPRGPYQETQYF
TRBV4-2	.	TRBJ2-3	CASSQEGTFSTDTQYF
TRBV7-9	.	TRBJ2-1	CSSSGLAGRSYNEQFF
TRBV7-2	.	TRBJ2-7	CASSRTSGSYEQYF
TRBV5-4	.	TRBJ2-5	CASSPEAGLGYETQYF
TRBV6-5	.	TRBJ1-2	CASKIEQGGNYGYTF
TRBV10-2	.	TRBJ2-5	CASRQGGVETQYF
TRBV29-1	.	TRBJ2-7	CSVRTSGNYEQYF
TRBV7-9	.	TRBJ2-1	CASSSSSLLGNEQFF
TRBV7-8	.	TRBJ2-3	CASSLLVSSSGSTTDTQYF
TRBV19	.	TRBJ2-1	CASRDRGYNEQFF
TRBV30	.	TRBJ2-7	CAWSDRGRAHF
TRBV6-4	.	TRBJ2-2	CASSVVANTGELFF
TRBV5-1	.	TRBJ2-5	CASSWGGQGLQETQYF
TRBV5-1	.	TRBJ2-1	CASSLGSGLAKGEQFF
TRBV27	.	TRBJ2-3	CASSLEGRGFSTDTQYF
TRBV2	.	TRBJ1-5	CASSGETLYSNQPQHF